This T cell receptor beta chain was sequenced for a study of shared clonotypes between healthy human individuals. General study results and limits: The study found lower generation probabilities in non-shared clonotypes than in those shared by all four donors.

Clones were sequenced by immunoSEQ multiplex PCR, and TCRdb holds only the in-frame ones, with some missing. Counted here are roughly 890,000 clones, around 93% occurring once; the ten biggest clones make up under 30%. Germline CDR1 reads SGHRS; CDR2 reads YFSETQ. The CDR3 is 12 amino acids. Trimming stripped 4 bases from V and 4 bases from J, with 8 bases between. Of note for this clone: Its antigen is not known.

The naive CD8 fraction comprised CD45RO-negative cells positively selected for CCR7 and excluded terminally differentiated effector memory CD45RA+ cells. The sequenced material came from naive CD8+ T cells sorted from blood. The origin of this receptor is a man under 40 in good health. The chain is built from TRBV5-1 and TRBJ1-1; D ambiguous. Here the CDR3 reads CASSQESTEAFF. CDR3 sequence (DNA): TGCGCCAGCAGCCAGGAGAGCACTGAAGCTTTCTTT.